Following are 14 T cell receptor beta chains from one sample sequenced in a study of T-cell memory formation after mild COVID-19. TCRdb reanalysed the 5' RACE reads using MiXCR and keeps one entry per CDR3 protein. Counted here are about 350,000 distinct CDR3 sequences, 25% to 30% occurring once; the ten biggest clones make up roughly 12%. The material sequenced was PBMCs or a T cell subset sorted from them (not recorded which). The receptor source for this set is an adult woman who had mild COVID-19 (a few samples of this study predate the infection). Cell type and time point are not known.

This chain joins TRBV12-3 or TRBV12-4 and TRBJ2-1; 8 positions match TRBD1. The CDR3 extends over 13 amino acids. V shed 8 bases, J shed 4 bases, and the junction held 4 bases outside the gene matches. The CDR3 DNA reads TGTGCCAGCTGCCGGGACAGGTACAATGAGCAGTTCTTC. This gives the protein CASCRDRYNEQFF.

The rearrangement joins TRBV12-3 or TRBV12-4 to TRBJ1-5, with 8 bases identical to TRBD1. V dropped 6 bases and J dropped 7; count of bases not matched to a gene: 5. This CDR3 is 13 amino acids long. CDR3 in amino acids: CASRLDRVQPQHF. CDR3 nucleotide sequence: TGTGCCAGCAGATTGGACAGGGTGCAGCCCCAGCATTTT.

CDR3 sequence reads: CASSSPGQGGKTQYF. In DNA, the CDR3 is TGCGCCAGCAGCTCTCCGGGACAGGGTGGGAAGACCCAGTACTTC. V and J are TRBV5-1 and TRBJ2-5, with TRBD1 matching 9 bases. Unmatched junction bases numbered 9, after V lost 3 bases and J lost 6 bases. Germline CDR1 SGHRS, CDR2 YFSETQ. The CDR3 contains 15 residues.

CDR3 nucleotide sequence: TGTGCCAGCAGCCTCCTCGACAGTTCGAACACCGGGGAGCTGTTTTTT. Amino acids: CASSLLDSSNTGELFF. The rearrangement uses TRBV5-6 and TRBJ2-2; weak D call: TRBD1 (5 bases). This CDR3 is built from 16 residues. V was cut by 4 bases and J by 0 bases, with 13 bases left in between. Germline V gene data show CDR1 as SGHDT and CDR2 as YYEEEE.

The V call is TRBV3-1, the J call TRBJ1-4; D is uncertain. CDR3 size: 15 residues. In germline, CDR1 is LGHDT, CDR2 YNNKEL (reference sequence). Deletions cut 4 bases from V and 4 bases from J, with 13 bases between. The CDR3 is CASSLRGKHNEKLFF. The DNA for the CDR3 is TGTGCCAGCAGCCTGCGCGGGAAGCATAATGAAAAACTGTTTTTT.

The CDR3 DNA is TGTGCCAGCAGCGCCGGCAGCGGGAGCCGCCCCACTTACGAGCAGTACTTC. Encoded protein: CASSAGSGSRPTYEQYF. The chain employs TRBV9 and TRBJ2-7; 8 nucleotides line up with TRBD2. Germline loops: CDR1 SGDLS, CDR2 YYNGEE. The length of the CDR3 is 17 residues. V was pared by 3 bases and J by 4 bases, with 15 bases of the junction left unmatched.

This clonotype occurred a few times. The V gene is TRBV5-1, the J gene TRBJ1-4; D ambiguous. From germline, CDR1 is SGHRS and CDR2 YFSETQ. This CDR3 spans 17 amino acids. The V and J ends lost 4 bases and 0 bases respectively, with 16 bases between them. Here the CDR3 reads CASSPNWEAATNEKLFF. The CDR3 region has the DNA TGCGCCAGCAGCCCCAATTGGGAGGCAGCAACTAATGAAAAACTGTTTTTT.

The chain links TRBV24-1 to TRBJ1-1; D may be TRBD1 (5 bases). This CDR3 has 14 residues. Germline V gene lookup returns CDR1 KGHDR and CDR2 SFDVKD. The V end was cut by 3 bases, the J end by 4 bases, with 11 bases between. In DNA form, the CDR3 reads TGTGCCACCAGTGATCCGGGTGGGGGCACTGAAGCTTTCTTT. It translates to CATSDPGGGTEAFF.

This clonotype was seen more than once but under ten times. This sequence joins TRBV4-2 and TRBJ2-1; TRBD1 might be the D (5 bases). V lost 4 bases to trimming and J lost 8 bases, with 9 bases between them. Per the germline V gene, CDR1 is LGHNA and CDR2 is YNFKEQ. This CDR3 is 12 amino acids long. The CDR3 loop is CASSPTVDEQFF. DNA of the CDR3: TGTGCCAGCAGCCCGACAGTGGATGAGCAGTTCTTC.

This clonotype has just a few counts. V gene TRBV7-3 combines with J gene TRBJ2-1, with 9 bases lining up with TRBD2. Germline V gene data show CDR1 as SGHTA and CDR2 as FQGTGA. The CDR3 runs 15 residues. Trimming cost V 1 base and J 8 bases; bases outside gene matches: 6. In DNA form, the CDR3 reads TGTGCCAGCAGCTTAAACGCGGGAGGGCAGTATGAGCAGTTCTTC. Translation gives CASSLNAGGQYEQFF.

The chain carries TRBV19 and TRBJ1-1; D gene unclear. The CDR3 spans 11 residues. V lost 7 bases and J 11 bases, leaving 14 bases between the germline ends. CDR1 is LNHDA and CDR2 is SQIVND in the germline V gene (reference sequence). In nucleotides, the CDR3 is TGTGCCAGTATTGAGGGTGTTGGGGCTTTCTTT. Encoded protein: CASIEGVGAFF.

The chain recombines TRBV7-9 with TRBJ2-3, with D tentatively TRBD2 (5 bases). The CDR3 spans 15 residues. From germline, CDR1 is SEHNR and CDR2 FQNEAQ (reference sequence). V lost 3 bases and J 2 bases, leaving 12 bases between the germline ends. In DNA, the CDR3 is TGTGCCAGCAGCTTCGGGATCAGTAACACAGATACGCAGTATTTT. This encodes CASSFGISNTDTQYF.

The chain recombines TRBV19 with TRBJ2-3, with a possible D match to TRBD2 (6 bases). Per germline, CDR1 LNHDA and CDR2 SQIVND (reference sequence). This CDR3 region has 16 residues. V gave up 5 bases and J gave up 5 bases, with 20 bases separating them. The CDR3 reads CASSLLGGPSGDTQYF. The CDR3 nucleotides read TGTGCCAGTAGTTTATTAGGAGGGCCCAGTGGAGATACGCAGTATTTT.

CDR3 in amino acids: CASSLEPTSGRARGGELFF. In nucleotides, the CDR3 is TGTGCCAGCAGCCTAGAGCCAACTAGCGGGAGGGCCCGGGGCGGGGAGCTGTTTTTT. V gene TRBV2 combines with J gene TRBJ2-2, with TRBD2 matching 13 bases. Germline V gene data show CDR1 as SNHLY and CDR2 as FYNNEI. The CDR3 sequence is 19 residues long. V was pared by 6 bases and J by 7 bases, with 17 bases of the junction left unmatched.